One and the same sample provided the 20 T cell receptor beta chains below, sequenced in a study of blood T cell repertoires in COVID-19. Repertoires were generated with immunoSEQ multiplex PCR, while TCRdb's copy carries only in-frame clones and drops some. The sample holds around 380,000 clones, roughly 86% seen once. Input material: PBMCs or T cells enriched from blood (not recorded which). Receptors originate from a man in his thirties or forties who had recovered from COVID-19.

This rearrangement joins TRBV27 to TRBJ2-1; D is perhaps TRBD1 (5 bases). Germline V gene lookup returns CDR1 MNHEY and CDR2 SMNVEV (reference sequence). V was trimmed by 7 bases and J by 0 bases, leaving 10 bases between them. This CDR3 has 14 amino acids. The CDR3 region is CASKTDLSYNEQFF. The CDR3 nucleotides are TGTGCCAGCAAGACAGACCTCTCCTACAATGAGCAGTTCTTC.

V is TRBV4-3 and J is TRBJ1-6; unclear D gene. The CDR3 consists of 14 residues. Germline loops: CDR1 LGHNA, CDR2 YSLEER. V lost 1 base and J 7 bases, leaving 8 bases between the germline ends. The CDR3 DNA reads TGCGCCAGCAGCCAAGCAACAGAGAATTCACCCCTCCACTTT. Protein sequence: CASSQATENSPLHF.

The genes are TRBV5-6 and TRBJ1-1; the D gene is possibly TRBD1 (5 bases). From germline, CDR1 is SGHDT and CDR2 YYEEEE. V was shortened by 2 bases and J by 7 bases, with 12 bases between the two germline ends. The CDR3 runs to 13 residues. CDR3: CASSLRGAVEAFF. The CDR3 DNA is TGTGCCAGCAGCTTAAGGGGTGCCGTTGAAGCTTTCTTT. Combining the CDR3 with reference TRBV5-6 and TRBJ1-1 gives the whole variable domain DAGVTQSPTHLIKTRGQQVTLRCSPKSGHDTVSWYQQALGQGPQFIFQYYEEEERQRGNFPDRFSGHQFPNYSSELNVNALLLGDSALYLCASSLRGAVEAFFGQGTRLTVV.

J is TRBJ1-5 and V is TRBV18; D is perhaps TRBD1 (6 bases). V was shortened by 6 bases and J by 4 bases, with 10 bases between the two germline ends. Germline CDR1 is KGHSH and CDR2 is LQKENI. The CDR3 contains 13 residues. CDR3 protein: CASSQQGNQPQHF. The DNA of the CDR3 is TGTGCCAGCTCGCAACAGGGTAATCAGCCCCAGCATTTT.

The chain uses TRBV9 and TRBJ1-2; weak D call: TRBD1 (6 bases). Germline CDR1 and CDR2: SGDLS and YYNGEE. This CDR3 region has 17 residues. V was trimmed by 4 bases and J by 0 bases, leaving 19 bases between them. CDR3: CASSPTSTGFPNYGYTF. In DNA, the CDR3 is TGTGCCAGCAGCCCAACCTCTACAGGGTTCCCTAACTATGGCTACACCTTC.

The chain links TRBV11-3 to TRBJ2-3; no reliable D call. This CDR3 has 13 residues. Germline values: CDR1 SGHNT, CDR2 YENEEA. Trimming cost V 5 bases and J 2 bases, with 8 bases left between them. The CDR3 here is CASSPVYTDTQYF. The CDR3 bases are TGTGCCAGCAGCCCGGTATACACAGATACGCAGTATTTT. Complete variable domain (other parts from reference TRBV11-3 and TRBJ2-3): EAGVVQSPRYKIIEKKQPVAFWCNPISGHNTLYWYLQNLGQGPELLIRYENEEAVDDSQLPKDRFSAERLKGVDSTLKIQPAELGDSAVYLCASSPVYTDTQYFGPGTRLTVL.

The chain uses TRBV6-2 or TRBV6-3 and TRBJ2-2; 7 bases line up with TRBD2. The germline V gene has CDR1 MNHEY and CDR2 SVGEGT. The J segment lost 2 bases and the V segment lost 3 bases, leaving 15 bases of the junction unmatched. The CDR3 is 19 amino acids. The CDR3 region is CASSYPLVSGVINTGELFF. The CDR3 DNA follows: TGTGCCAGCAGTTATCCGTTAGTAAGCGGGGTGATAAACACCGGGGAGCTGTTTTTT.

This chain connects TRBV4-2 to TRBJ2-5; tentatively, D is TRBD1 (6 bases). Trimming removed 0 bases from V and 5 bases from J, with 10 bases in between. CDR1 and CDR2 (germline): LGHNA, YNFKEQ. The CDR3 is made up of 14 amino acids. The CDR3, as DNA: TGTGCCAGCAGCCAAGAGCAGGGGATGGAGACCCAGTACTTC. It is translated as CASSQEQGMETQYF.

The rearrangement joins TRBV7-9 to TRBJ2-7, with 7 bases aligning to TRBD1. The germline gives CDR1 SEHNR, CDR2 FQNEAQ (reference sequence). After removal of 5 bases from V and 5 bases from J, the junction contained 15 bases not matched to a gene. The CDR3 covers 16 residues. The CDR3 sequence is CASSAWTQGRVDEQYF. CDR3 bases: TGTGCCAGCAGCGCCTGGACACAGGGGAGAGTTGACGAGCAGTACTTC.

V gene TRBV7-9 combines with J gene TRBJ1-2; D remains unclear. The ends were cut back, 1 base at V and 5 bases at J, with 5 bases in the middle. CDR3 length: 12 residues. CDR1 is SEHNR and CDR2 is FQNEAQ in the germline V gene (reference sequence). The CDR3 here is CASSLGEYGYTF. As DNA, the CDR3 is TGTGCCAGCAGCTTAGGAGAATATGGCTACACCTTC.

CDR3 amino acids: CASSLGHPSYEQYF. The CDR3 nucleotides read TGTGCCAGCAGCCTGGGACACCCCTCCTACGAGCAGTACTTC. The rearrangement joins TRBV27 to TRBJ2-7; possible D gene TRBD1, 6 bases. CDR3 length: 14 amino acids. From germline, CDR1 is MNHEY and CDR2 SMNVEV (reference sequence). The ends were cut back, 6 bases at V and 0 bases at J, with 12 bases in the middle.

The chain employs TRBV5-4 and TRBJ1-1; maybe TRBD1 (6 bases). The V end lost 2 bases, the J end lost 4 bases, and 15 bases lay between the germline ends. Germline V CDR1 and CDR2: SGHNT, YYREEE (reference sequence). This CDR3 is 15 amino acids long. The CDR3 DNA reads TGTGCCAGCAGCTTACAGGGACGGAGGAGCACTGAAGCTTTCTTT. Encoded protein: CASSLQGRRSTEAFF.

CDR3 sequence (DNA): TGCGCCAGCAGCCAGGGGGCCCGGCTAGCGGGGGGGCCGCCGGGGTTGCAAGAGACCCAGTACTTC. It specifies CASSQGARLAGGPPGLQETQYF. V gene TRBV4-1 combines with J gene TRBJ2-5, with 12 bases fitting TRBD2. The CDR3 runs to 22 residues. V was clipped by 3 bases and J by 2 bases; unmatched bases: 22. Germline V gives CDR1 MGHRA, CDR2 YSYEKL.

This rearrangement joins TRBV4-1 to TRBJ1-2, with TRBD1 matching 10 bases. V lost 0 bases to trimming and J lost 4 bases; unmatched junction nucleotides: 8. The CDR3 sequence is 17 residues long. Germline V CDR1 and CDR2: MGHRA, YSYEKL. The CDR3 sequence is CASSQDRATGGSYGYTF. In DNA, the CDR3 is TGCGCCAGCAGCCAAGATCGGGCGACAGGGGGCTCCTATGGCTACACCTTC.

The chain joins TRBV9 to TRBJ1-2; 7 bases agree with TRBD1. J lost 4 bases, V lost 0 bases, and 6 bases had no gene match. The CDR3 contains 15 residues. Germline V gene lookup returns CDR1 SGDLS and CDR2 YYNGEE. CDR3 region: CASSVGGGASYGYTF. The DNA for the CDR3 is TGTGCCAGCAGCGTAGGAGGGGGCGCAAGCTATGGCTACACCTTC.

In this sample, this clone turned up a few times. V and J are TRBV4-1 and TRBJ1-4; 8 nucleotides agree with TRBD1. This CDR3 contains 15 residues. Unmatched junction bases numbered 6, after V lost 5 bases and J lost 4 bases. Per the germline V gene, CDR1 is MGHRA and CDR2 is YSYEKL. This CDR3 is CASSYGDRGNEKLFF. In nucleotides, the CDR3 is TGCGCCAGCAGCTATGGTGACAGGGGTAATGAAAAACTGTTTTTT.

V gene TRBV4-2 combines with J gene TRBJ1-2, with a tentative D call TRBD1 (6 bases). CDR3 length equals 14 residues. CDR1 is LGHNA, CDR2 YNFKEQ, per germline. V was clipped by 2 bases and J by 6 bases, with 13 bases between them. The CDR3 region is CASSQLQGINGYTF. DNA for the CDR3: TGTGCCAGCAGCCAACTACAGGGCATAAATGGCTACACCTTC.

Only a few counts were recorded for this clone. The chain joins TRBV12-3 or TRBV12-4 to TRBJ2-2; D perhaps matches TRBD2 (5 bases). Trimming cost V 6 bases and J 7 bases, with 12 bases left between them. This CDR3 comprises 13 residues. CDR3 DNA: TGTGCCAGCAGCTCCTCGGGGAACGGGGAGCTGTTTTTT. It yields the protein CASSSSGNGELFF.

This sequence joins TRBV7-9 and TRBJ1-5; no definite D call. This CDR3 spans 15 amino acids. The germline V gene has CDR1 SEHNR and CDR2 FQNEAQ (reference sequence). V lost 5 bases, J lost 2 bases, and 13 bases lay in between. CDR3 protein: CASSPNNLGNQPQHF. DNA of the CDR3: TGTGCCAGCAGCCCTAATAATCTGGGCAATCAGCCCCAGCATTTT.

CDR3 sequence reads: CASSRNTGVGYTF. CDR3 bases: TGTGCCAGCTCCCGTAACACAGGGGTCGGCTACACCTTC. The V gene is TRBV18, the J gene TRBJ1-2, with 7 bases matching TRBD1. Looked up from germline, CDR1 is KGHSH and CDR2 is LQKENI. The CDR3 runs 13 residues. V was clipped by 6 bases and J by 8 bases; unmatched bases: 9. The variable domain in full, completed from reference TRBV18 and TRBJ1-2, reads NAGVMQNPRHLVRRRGQEARLRCSPMKGHSHVYWYRQLPEEGLKFMVYLQKENIIDESGMPKERFSAEFPKEGPSILRIQQVVRGDSAAYFCASSRNTGVGYTFGSGTRLTVV.